This TCR beta chain was identified during a study of cytomegalovirus exposure and HLA in healthy donors. On the study more broadly: Among the roughly 370 genotyped donors, just over 80% were placed in the Caucasian-associated ancestry cluster. General study results and limits: Later work associated 16,951 TCR beta sequences with HLA alleles at 0.05 false discovery rate. Later findings reportedly placed an Asian-associated ancestry cluster below the approximately 670-donor mean for N-insertions. Sequence variants that were highly shared formed a cluster that was likely a sequencing artifact.

Amplification used 60 Vbeta primers and 13 Jbeta primers. Here immunoSEQ multiplex PCR was the method, and the copy in TCRdb shows in-frame clones only, minus some. The sample yields under 200,000 clones, 80% seen once. V was clipped by 7 bases and J by 3 bases, with 11 bases between them. Germline assignment: CDR1 SGHAT and CDR2 FQDESV (reference sequence). There are 13 residues in the CDR3. This clone was observed once. Its antigen is not known. What was sequenced was PBMCs. V and J are TRBV11-1 and TRBJ2-3; possibly TRBD2 for D (6 bases). The source of this sequence is a man under 40 in good health and CMV-seronegative. This chain's CDR3 is CASTKGRTDTQYF. The CDR3, as DNA: TGTGCCAGCACCAAGGGGAGGACAGATACGCAGTATTTT.